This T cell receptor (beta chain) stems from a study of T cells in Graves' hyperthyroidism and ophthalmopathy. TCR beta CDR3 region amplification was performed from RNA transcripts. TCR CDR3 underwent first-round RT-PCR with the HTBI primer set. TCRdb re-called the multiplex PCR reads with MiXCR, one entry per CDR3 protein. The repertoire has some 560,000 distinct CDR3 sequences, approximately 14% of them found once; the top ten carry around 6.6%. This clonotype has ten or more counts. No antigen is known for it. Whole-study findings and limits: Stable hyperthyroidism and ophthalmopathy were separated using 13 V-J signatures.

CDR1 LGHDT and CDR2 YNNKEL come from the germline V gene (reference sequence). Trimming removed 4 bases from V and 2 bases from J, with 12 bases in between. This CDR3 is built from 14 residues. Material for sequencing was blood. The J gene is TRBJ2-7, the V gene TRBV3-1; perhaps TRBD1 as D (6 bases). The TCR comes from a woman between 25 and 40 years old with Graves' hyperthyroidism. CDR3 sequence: CASSRQAFTYEQYF. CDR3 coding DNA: TGTGCCAGCAGCCGACAGGCGTTCACCTACGAGCAGTACTTC.